The sequence of this T cell receptor (beta chain) was determined in a study of blood T cell repertoires in COVID-19. Study-wide background: Samples representing acute and convalescent COVID-19 were sourced from the United States, Italy and Spain. The analysed material was cDNA or gDNA that came from T cells, B-cell-depleted T cells, or PBMCs.

Germline CDR1 is SEHNR and CDR2 is FQNEAQ (reference sequence). The ends lost 5 bases at V and 3 bases at J; junction bases unmatched: 4. The CDR3 covers 14 residues. Authors' analysis steps: Amplification of reference gene primers was used by the study to estimate nucleated cell counts. This table comes from immunoSEQ multiplex PCR, and its TCRdb copy is limited to in-frame clones, with some not included. V, J and clone size were drawn from that table, and D and trimming were deduced from the DNA. The table includes more than 65,000 clones, more than 75% detected once. The TCR sequence derives from a human donor in a cohort sampled during active COVID-19. The chain couples TRBV7-9 to TRBJ1-3; 7 bases are shared with TRBD1. The sequenced sample consisted of peripheral blood. The CDR3 sequence is CASSQTGYGNTIYF. Here the CDR3 DNA reads TGTGCCAGCAGCCAGACAGGGTATGGAAACACCATATATTTT.